This T cell receptor beta chain was sequenced in a study of OX40 agonist ivuxolimab in advanced cancers. Across the study: Dose-escalation patients had hepatocellular carcinoma, melanoma, renal cell or head and neck cancer. Two patients with cutaneous melanoma and one with hepatocellular carcinoma, three in total, showed partial responses.

This clone has just one count. Its cognate antigen is unknown. Profiling relied on immunoSEQ multiplex PCR, and the TCRdb table lists in-frame clones only, not all of them. The repertoire holds about 79,000 clones, with around 94% as singletons. Findings and limits, study-wide: At 0.1 to 3.0 mg/kg and by week 6, CD4+ and CD8+ T cells in the blood had expanded clonally. In CD8+ T cells, expanded clones were on average more numerous than in CD4+.

Between the trimmed V and J ends, which lost 4 bases and 4 bases, there was a span of 12 bases. This CDR3 is built from 14 residues. Germline V gene lookup returns CDR1 MDHEN and CDR2 SYDVKM. The source material was CD4+ or CD8+ T cells sorted from blood, sampled in a trial of the OX40 agonist ivuxolimab. The chain employs TRBV28 and TRBJ2-3; D is uncertain. The clonotype was recovered from an adult with an advanced solid tumor such as melanoma, head and neck, liver or kidney cancer. The CDR3 sequence is CASSSLLGPDTQYF. CDR3 bases: TGTGCCAGCAGTTCACTCCTAGGACCAGATACGCAGTATTTT.